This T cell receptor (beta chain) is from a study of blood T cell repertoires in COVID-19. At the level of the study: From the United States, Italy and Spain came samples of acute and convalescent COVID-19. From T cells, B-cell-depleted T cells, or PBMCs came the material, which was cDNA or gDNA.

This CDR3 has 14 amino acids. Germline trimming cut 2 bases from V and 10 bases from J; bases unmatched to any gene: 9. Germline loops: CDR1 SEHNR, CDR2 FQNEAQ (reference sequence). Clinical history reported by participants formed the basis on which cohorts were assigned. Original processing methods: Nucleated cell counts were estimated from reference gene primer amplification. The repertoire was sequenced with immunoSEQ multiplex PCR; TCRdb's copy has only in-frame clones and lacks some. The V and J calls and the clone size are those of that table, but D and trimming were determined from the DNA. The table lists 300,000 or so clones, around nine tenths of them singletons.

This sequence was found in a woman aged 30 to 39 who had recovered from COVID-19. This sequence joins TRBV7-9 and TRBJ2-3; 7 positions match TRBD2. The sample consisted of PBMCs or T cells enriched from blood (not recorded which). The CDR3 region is CASSLTGGRRPQYF. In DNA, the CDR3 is TGTGCCAGCAGCTTAACGGGGGGACGGCGCCCGCAGTATTTT. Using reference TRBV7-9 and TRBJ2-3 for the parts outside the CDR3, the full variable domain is DTGVSQNPRHKITKRGQNVTFRCDPISEHNRLYWYRQTLGQGPEFLTYFQNEAQLEKSRLLSDRFSAERPKGSFSTLEIQRTEQGDSAMYLCASSLTGGRRPQYFGPGTRLTVL.